This T cell receptor beta chain was captured by sequencing in a study of PD-L1 blockade in urothelial cancer. The length of the CDR3 is 14 residues. Trimming pared 2 bases from V and 7 bases from J, leaving 15 bases between. CDR1 and CDR2 (germline): SGHDT, YYEEEE. PCRs were each spiked with synthetic TCR analog templates. The method was immunoSEQ multiplex PCR; TCRdb's version includes in-frame clones alone and lacks a portion of them. The table has 29,000 or so clones, approximately 81% seen once. Time point here: peripheral blood 6 weeks after treatment start. The chain carries TRBV5-6 and TRBJ1-2, with a tentative D call TRBD1 (6 bases). This material consisted of PBMCs, taken around atezolizumab (anti-PD-L1) treatment. This receptor was obtained from a man between 65 and 80 years old with urothelial cancer. The CDR3 DNA is TGTGCCAGCAGCTTCGCAGGGGAAGTACGTGGCTACACCTTC. The encoded protein is CASSFAGEVRGYTF.